This TCR beta chain appears in the sequencing data of a study of EBV T-cell therapy then PD-1 blockade in nasopharyngeal carcinoma (dated by TCRdb to about 2021). Genomic DNA was extracted from sorted cells using the Qiagen DNeasy Kit. TCR beta chain deep sequencing was performed on the immunoSEQ platform. In the authors' own workflow: The immunoSEQ Analyzer software was used to analyze the repertoire data. TCRdb took over this immuneACCESS table, retaining in-frame rearrangements with V and J assigned. Such tables are incomplete; in checked studies, under half of the missing clones stem from an unresolved V gene, and the remainder is unexplained. That table gives V, J and clone size, and the DNA gave D and trimming. The sample contains 11,000 to 15,000 clones, around 84% of them found a single time. The ten most abundant clones make up around 30% of the sample. Taken with the paper, the label for treatment or condition translates to: AdE1-LMPpoly-expanded autologous EBV-specific T-cell therapy followed by anti-PD-1 nivolumab.

Regarding this clone: The target of this receptor is not known. No much larger clone is present one base from it, and per-base qualities are unavailable.

Counted from cysteine to phenylalanine, this CDR3 has 17 amino acids. Only the CDR3 portion is preserved as DNA: 51 bases, with reading frame beginning at the first base. Per the germline V gene, SNHLY is the CDR1 and FYNNEI is the CDR2. V loses 3 bases of germline sequence and J loses 0 bases, and the interval between the two ends is 12 bases. This chain joins TRBV2 to TRBJ1-6; the D gene is perhaps TRBD1, from 6 matching bases. This clonotype was sampled from a middle-aged man with nasopharyngeal carcinoma. Sequencing used CD8+ T cells from blood, obtained at roughly day 110 from a patient whose treatment included autologous EBV-specific T cells and nivolumab. The CDR3 in this case is CASSDYLTGSYNSPLHF. The DNA sequence follows: TGTGCCAGCAGTGATTACCTGACAGGCTCCTATAATTCACCCCTCCACTTT.